A single sample gave rise to the 18 T cell receptor beta chains below, sequenced in a study of blood T cell repertoires in COVID-19. Libraries were prepared by immunoSEQ multiplex PCR; TCRdb keeps only in-frame clonotypes and omits some of them. The sample holds about 300,000 clones, about 82% seen once. The specimen was peripheral blood. These TCRs come from a woman between 45 and 60 years old with acute or convalescent COVID-19.

The rearrangement links TRBV13 to TRBJ2-4, with TRBD2 matching over 7 bases. Germline values: CDR1 PRHDT, CDR2 FYEKMQ (reference sequence). This CDR3 spans 16 amino acids. J was trimmed by 1 base and V by 3 bases; bases with no gene match: 6. Here the CDR3 reads CASSFGGRGAKNIQYF. CDR3 DNA: TGTGCCAGCAGCTTTGGCGGGAGAGGGGCCAAAAACATTCAGTACTTC.

The rearrangement uses TRBV16 and TRBJ2-1, with no clear D. Germline CDR1 and CDR2: KGHSY and FQNENV. This CDR3 contains 13 residues. The germline V and J ends were trimmed by 0 bases and 9 bases, with 9 bases remaining between them. The CDR3, as DNA: TGTGCCAGCAGCCAATCGATAGTTTCTGAGCAGTTCTTC. The encoded protein is CASSQSIVSEQFF.

V is TRBV25-1 and J is TRBJ1-2; perhaps TRBD1 as D (6 bases). CDR3 size: 15 residues. Germline loops: CDR1 MGHDK, CDR2 SYGVNS. V was cut by 1 base and J by 7 bases, with 16 bases left in between. The CDR3 loop is CASSEFNREGLGYTF. For the CDR3, the DNA is TGTGCCAGCAGTGAATTTAACAGGGAAGGTCTTGGCTACACCTTC.

The CDR3 sequence is CATSGGQGAGNQPQHF. CDR3 in DNA: TGTGCCACCTCCGGGGGACAGGGTGCCGGCAATCAGCCCCAGCATTTT. This chain connects TRBV15 to TRBJ1-5; 9 bases agree with TRBD1. CDR3 length: 16 amino acids. The V segment lost 8 bases and the J segment 2 bases; nucleotides outside the gene matches: 10. The germline V gene has CDR1 LNHNV and CDR2 YYDKDF (reference sequence).

As concerns this clone: This same CDR3 is encoded by further DNA sequences in the sample. The rearrangement uses TRBV7-2 and TRBJ2-5, with D maybe TRBD2 (5 bases). The germline V gene encodes CDR1 SGHTA and CDR2 FQGNSA. The CDR3 runs 11 residues. V gave up 4 bases and J gave up 5 bases, with 5 bases separating them. As DNA, the CDR3 is TGTGCCAGCAGCTCGGGGGAGACCCAGTACTTC. Translation gives CASSSGETQYF.

The CDR3 reads CASSPKLAEAYEQYF. The CDR3 DNA is TGTGCCAGCAGCCCGAAACTAGCGGAGGCCTACGAGCAGTACTTC. The V call is TRBV7-2, the J call TRBJ2-7; 8 nucleotides match TRBD2. J was trimmed by 2 bases and V by 5 bases; bases with no gene match: 8. The germline V gene has CDR1 SGHTA and CDR2 FQGNSA. The CDR3 has 15 amino acids. The complete variable domain, with remaining parts taken from reference TRBV7-2 and TRBJ2-7, reads GAGVSQSPSNKVTEKGKDVELRCDPISGHTALYWYRQSLGQGLEFLIYFQGNSAPDKSGLPSDRFSAERTGGSVSTLTIQRTQQEDSAVYLCASSPKLAEAYEQYFGPGTRLTVT.

The chain combines TRBV19 with TRBJ1-4, with unresolved D. CDR3 size: 14 residues. V dropped 6 bases and J dropped 0 bases, with 8 bases sitting between them. Germline V gene sequence: CDR1 LNHDA, CDR2 SQIVND (reference sequence). The CDR3 sequence: CASRHQTTNEKLFF. As DNA, the CDR3 is TGTGCCAGTAGACACCAAACAACTAATGAAAAACTGTTTTTT.

The rearrangement links TRBV28 to TRBJ1-1; a weak D match, TRBD1 (5 bases). In germline, CDR1 is MDHEN, CDR2 SYDVKM. V was cut by 7 bases and J by 2 bases, with 14 bases left in between. The CDR3 has 14 residues. CDR3 sequence: CASTLGGRNTEAFF. As DNA, the CDR3 is TGTGCCAGCACCTTGGGGGGACGTAACACTGAAGCTTTCTTT.

The CDR3 DNA reads as TGTGCCAGCAGCCTAGGACTAGCTCGAGGTGAGCAGTTCTTC. It translates to CASSLGLARGEQFF. This chain connects TRBV3-1 (or the pseudogene TRBV3-2) to TRBJ2-1; 8 nucleotides match TRBD2. The germline V gene encodes CDR1 LGHDT and CDR2 YNNKEL (reference sequence). The CDR3 has 14 amino acids. With V trimmed by 4 bases and J by 9 bases, 8 bases remained unmatched.

The gene calls are TRBV4-2 and TRBJ2-7; maybe TRBD2 (5 bases). Germline assignment: CDR1 LGHNA and CDR2 YNFKEQ. The CDR3 has 13 amino acids. Trimming took off 1 base at V and 4 bases at J, with 8 bases between the two ends. The CDR3 loop is CASSQAGSYEQYF. For the CDR3, the DNA is TGTGCCAGCAGCCAAGCGGGATCGTACGAGCAGTACTTC.

This chain links TRBV7-3 with TRBJ1-1; TRBD1 matches 8 bases. Germline lookup yields CDR1 SGHTA and CDR2 FQGTGA. The CDR3 is made up of 13 amino acids. The V segment lost 2 bases and the J segment 6 bases; nucleotides outside the gene matches: 2. CDR3 bases: TGTGCCAGCAGCTTATTGACAGGGGCTGAAGCTTTCTTT. This codes for CASSLLTGAEAFF.

The rearrangement uses TRBV11-2 and TRBJ2-2; 8 bases fit TRBD2. With V trimmed by 1 base and J by 6 bases, 1 base remained unmatched. The CDR3 covers 14 residues. The V gene's germline CDR1 is SGHAT and CDR2 FQNNGV. The chain's CDR3 is CASSLVRGAGELFF. CDR3 nucleotides: TGTGCCAGCAGCTTAGTGCGGGGGGCCGGGGAGCTGTTTTTT.

The chain joins TRBV7-3 to TRBJ2-3, with D tentatively TRBD1 (7 bases). V was cut by 3 bases and J by 5 bases, with 15 bases left in between. The CDR3 length is 15 residues. The V gene's germline CDR1 is SGHTA and CDR2 FQGTGA. The CDR3 reads CASSFQTQGGDTQYF. CDR3 bases: TGTGCCAGCAGCTTTCAAACCCAGGGGGGAGATACGCAGTATTTT.

This clone appeared a few times. The chain uses TRBV5-6 and TRBJ1-1; TRBD1 agrees at 8 bases. The CDR3 extends over 14 amino acids. V was clipped by 4 bases and J by 6 bases; unmatched bases: 8. In germline, CDR1 is SGHDT, CDR2 YYEEEE. The CDR3 here is CASSLRTGRPEAFF. The CDR3 region has the DNA TGTGCCAGCAGCCTGAGGACAGGGAGGCCTGAAGCTTTCTTT.

The chain joins TRBV24-1 to TRBJ2-1; TRBD2 is a possible D gene (5 bases). Trimming stripped 6 bases from V and 9 bases from J, with 14 bases between. The CDR3 loop spans 13 amino acids. From germline, CDR1 is KGHDR and CDR2 SFDVKD. CDR3 DNA sequence: TGTGCCACCAGTCAGGACTTCCACCCTGAGCAGTTCTTC. It is translated as CATSQDFHPEQFF.

The chain has TRBV18 and TRBJ2-1; TRBD1 agrees at 9 bases. This CDR3 spans 16 amino acids. With V trimmed by 3 bases and J by 6 bases, 9 bases remained unmatched. Looked up from germline, CDR1 is KGHSH and CDR2 is LQKENI. CDR3 nucleotides: TGTGCCAGCTCACCTGGGGCGGGACAGGGCAGCAATGAGCAGTTCTTC. This codes for CASSPGAGQGSNEQFF.

The chain joins TRBV7-9 to TRBJ1-5, with 8 bases that match TRBD1. Per the germline V gene, CDR1 is SEHNR and CDR2 is FQNEAQ (reference sequence). V lost 0 bases to trimming and J lost 5 bases; unmatched junction nucleotides: 6. CDR3 length equals 16 residues. The CDR3: CASSLAGAGGDQPQHF. Here the CDR3 DNA reads TGTGCCAGCAGCTTAGCGGGGGCAGGGGGCGATCAGCCCCAGCATTTT.

The chain carries TRBV5-4 and TRBJ2-5; D is unresolved. Germline CDR1 reads SGHNT; CDR2 reads YYREEE (reference sequence). CDR3 size: 13 residues. V dropped 0 bases and J dropped 4 bases, with 7 bases sitting between them. CDR3 bases: TGTGCCAGCAGCTTGGCCGTCGGAGAGACCCAGTACTTC. Translating gives CASSLAVGETQYF.